Listed below are T cell receptor beta chains from one sample, sequenced in a study of shared clonotypes between healthy human individuals. TCRdb's table, derived via immunoSEQ multiplex PCR, lists solely in-frame clones and lacks some. In the table there are over 950,000 clones, around 77% of which are singletons. The sample was memory CD4+ T cells from PBMCs. The origin of the receptors is a man aged 18 to 29 in good health. Some clones in this sample may be carry-over from other donors' samples. Each CDR3 is given with its conserved first and last residue. D genes are given only for firm matches. Clone sizes are given selectively: once, few, many, or a class where the clone is expanded.

J: TRBJ1-2; V: TRBV6-6; D: .; length: 12; size: .; DNA: TGTGCCAGCAGTTACCTTAAGGACAGCTACACCTTC; CDR3: CASSYLKDSYTF
J: TRBJ2-7; V: TRBV20-1; D: TRBD1; length: 10; size: once; DNA: TGCAGTGCCGGACAGGGAGAACAGTACTTC; CDR3: CSAGQGEQYF
J: TRBJ1-2; V: TRBV6-1; D: .; length: 14; size: once; DNA: TGTGCCAGCAGTGAAGTTGGGGGGCTGTATGGCTACACCTTC; CDR3: CASSEVGGLYGYTF
J: TRBJ1-1; V: TRBV6-5; D: TRBD1; length: 14; size: .; DNA: TGTGCCAGCAGTTACCCAGGAGGGGGCGAAAGAGTTTTCTTT; CDR3: CASSYPGGGERVFF
J: TRBJ1-2; V: TRBV28; D: TRBD1; length: 15; size: .; DNA: TGTGCCAGCAGTTCAGACAGGGGCGGTAGAGGAGGCTACACCTTC; CDR3: CASSSDRGGRGGYTF
J: TRBJ2-1; V: TRBV9; D: TRBD2; length: 20; size: .; DNA: TGTGCCAGCAGCGTAGCTCTTGGAGCGGGAGGGCCAGGGGGGGTGAATGAGCAGTTCTTC; CDR3: CASSVALGAGGPGGVNEQFF
J: TRBJ1-2; V: TRBV6-5; D: TRBD1; length: 14; size: .; DNA: TGTGCCAGCAGTGACAGGGGTGCTAACTATGGCTACACCTTC; CDR3: CASSDRGANYGYTF
J: TRBJ1-1; V: TRBV18; D: TRBD1; length: 14; size: once; DNA: TGTGCCAGCTCACCAGAACAGGGGGGCACTGAAGCTTTCTTT; CDR3: CASSPEQGGTEAFF
J: TRBJ1-1; V: TRBV29-1; D: .; length: 10; size: few; DNA: TGCAGCGTCCCAGGGGCTGAAGCTTTCTTT; CDR3: CSVPGAEAFF
J: TRBJ2-5; V: TRBV9; D: .; length: 15; size: once; DNA: TGTGCCAGCAGCCCCCCTGGAGGGGGGCGGGAGACCCAGTACTTC; CDR3: CASSPPGGGRETQYF
J: TRBJ1-2; V: TRBV7-2; D: .; length: 14; size: .; DNA: TGTGCCAGCAGCTTGGTACTAGAGGGCTATGGCTACACCTTC; CDR3: CASSLVLEGYGYTF
J: TRBJ2-3; V: TRBV27; D: .; length: 16; size: .; DNA: TGTGCCAGCAGTTTCGCAGGACTACCCCGCACAGATACGCAGTATTTT; CDR3: CASSFAGLPRTDTQYF
J: TRBJ2-7; V: TRBV18; D: .; length: 13; size: .; DNA: TGTGCCAGCTCGCCACTGGGTCCCTACGAGCAGTACTTC; CDR3: CASSPLGPYEQYF
J: TRBJ2-1; V: TRBV10-3; D: .; length: 15; size: .; DNA: TGTGCCATCAGGAGAGAGAGCGGAGACCACAATGAGCAGTTCTTC; CDR3: CAIRRESGDHNEQFF
J: TRBJ1-2; V: TRBV30; D: .; length: 13; size: .; DNA: TGTGCCTGGAGCCCTCTGGGGGCCGATGGCTACACCTTC; CDR3: CAWSPLGADGYTF
J: TRBJ2-5; V: TRBV18; D: .; length: 14; size: .; DNA: TGTGCCAGCTCACCAAATACCGGACAAGAGACCCAGTACTTC; CDR3: CASSPNTGQETQYF
J: TRBJ2-1; V: TRBV28; D: TRBD2; length: 15; size: .; DNA: TGTGCCAGCAGGCGTGGAGCTAGCGGCTCGGGTGAGCAGTTCTTC; CDR3: CASRRGASGSGEQFF
J: TRBJ2-1; V: TRBV27; D: .; length: 16; size: .; DNA: TGTGCCAGCAGTTATCTCCGGGCCCTCGTGGGCAATGAGCAGTTCTTC; CDR3: CASSYLRALVGNEQFF
J: TRBJ1-1; V: TRBV6-5; D: TRBD1; length: 15; size: once; DNA: TGTGCCAGCAGAACACAGGGGGCAGGTAAAACTGAAGCTTTCTTT; CDR3: CASRTQGAGKTEAFF
J: TRBJ1-2; V: TRBV5-1; D: .; length: 13; size: .; DNA: TGCGCCAGCAGCTTCGAATCGAACTATGGCTACACCTTC; CDR3: CASSFESNYGYTF
J: TRBJ2-1; V: TRBV19; D: TRBD2; length: 12; size: .; DNA: TGTGCCAGTGCCTGGACTAGCGGAGATGTGGTCTTC; CDR3: CASAWTSGDVVF
J: TRBJ2-2; V: TRBV7-3; D: TRBD2; length: 16; size: .; DNA: TGTGCCAGCAGCTTGACTAGCGGGAGGAACACCGGGGAGCTGTTTTTT; CDR3: CASSLTSGRNTGELFF
J: TRBJ2-5; V: TRBV7-9; D: TRBD2; length: 12; size: .; DNA: TGTGCCATCCTAGCGGACCAAGAGACCCAGTACTTC; CDR3: CAILADQETQYF
J: TRBJ2-5; V: TRBV4-1; D: .; length: 16; size: .; DNA: TGCGCCAGCAGCCAAGGCCGAGCAACAGGGAGAGAGACCCAGTACTTC; CDR3: CASSQGRATGRETQYF
J: TRBJ2-7; V: TRBV19; D: .; length: 16; size: .; DNA: TGTGCCAGTAGTCATCTTCGGACGGATCCCCCCAGGGAGCAGTACTTC; CDR3: CASSHLRTDPPREQYF
J: TRBJ1-5; V: TRBV12-2; D: .; length: 16; size: few; DNA: TGTGCAAGTCGCTTAGAGGGGGCGTGGGGCAATCAGCCCCAGCATTTT; CDR3: CASRLEGAWGNQPQHF
J: TRBJ2-1; V: TRBV7-9; D: .; length: 13; size: .; DNA: TGTGCCAGCAGCTTTGGCGGGTTTAATGAGCAGTTCTTC; CDR3: CASSFGGFNEQFF
J: TRBJ1-5; V: TRBV6-1; D: TRBD1; length: 15; size: few; DNA: TGTGCCAGCAGTGATGGGGACAGGGCGGGTCAGCCCCAGCATTTT; CDR3: CASSDGDRAGQPQHF
J: TRBJ2-1; V: TRBV7-2; D: TRBD2; length: 15; size: .; DNA: TGTGCCAGCAGCTCTCCGGGACTAGCCGTCAATGAGCAGTTCTTC; CDR3: CASSSPGLAVNEQFF
J: TRBJ2-4; V: TRBV27; D: .; length: 13; size: few; DNA: TGTGCCAGCAGTTTGGTAGTCCGGGACATTCAGTACTTC; CDR3: CASSLVVRDIQYF
J: TRBJ2-4; V: TRBV28; D: TRBD2; length: 18; size: .; DNA: TGTGCCAGCAGTTTCGAAGGGCGGGGGGCGTACGACAAAAACATTCAGTACTTC; CDR3: CASSFEGRGAYDKNIQYF
J: TRBJ2-2; V: TRBV4-3; D: .; length: 15; size: .; DNA: TGCGCCAGCAGCCAGGACACAGGGGAGGCCGGGGAGCTGTTTTTT; CDR3: CASSQDTGEAGELFF
J: TRBJ1-3; V: TRBV28; D: .; length: 12; size: once; DNA: TGTGCCAGCAGTTTATCGGGAAACACCATATATTTT; CDR3: CASSLSGNTIYF
J: TRBJ1-2; V: TRBV2; D: TRBD1; length: 15; size: few; DNA: TGTGCCAGCAGGGGGACAGGGGGCGAAGGCTATGGCTACACCTTC; CDR3: CASRGTGGEGYGYTF
J: TRBJ2-7; V: TRBV7-9; D: .; length: 14; size: .; DNA: TGTGCCAGCAGCTTGGGGCAGGGAGTCGACGAGCAGTACTTC; CDR3: CASSLGQGVDEQYF
J: TRBJ1-5; V: TRBV4-1; D: .; length: 15; size: .; DNA: TGCGCCAGCAGCCAAGTCGTGGGCCTCAATCAGCCCCAGCATTTT; CDR3: CASSQVVGLNQPQHF
J: TRBJ2-1; V: TRBV4-2; D: .; length: 12; size: .; DNA: TGTGCCAGCAGCCAGGTAGAAGATGAGCAGTTCTTC; CDR3: CASSQVEDEQFF
J: TRBJ2-2; V: TRBV2; D: TRBD2; length: 15; size: once; DNA: TGTGCCAGCCGACTAGCGGGAGTGAACACCGGGGAGCTGTTTTTT; CDR3: CASRLAGVNTGELFF
J: TRBJ2-7; V: TRBV13; D: TRBD2; length: 17; size: .; DNA: TGTGCCAGCAGCTTAAAGACTAGCGGGAGGGCCAAGTACGAGCAGTACTTC; CDR3: CASSLKTSGRAKYEQYF
J: TRBJ2-1; V: TRBV29-1; D: .; length: 15; size: .; DNA: TGCAGCGTTGGCGGCCCCAACCGAGTCTACAATGAGCAGTTCTTC; CDR3: CSVGGPNRVYNEQFF
J: TRBJ2-7; V: TRBV5-1; D: .; length: 14; size: .; DNA: TGCGCCAGCAGCGGCGACGGCCGCTCCTACGAGCAGTACTTC; CDR3: CASSGDGRSYEQYF
J: TRBJ2-3; V: TRBV15; D: .; length: 13; size: .; DNA: TGTGCCACCAGTGAATTTCGCACAGATACGCAGTATTTT; CDR3: CATSEFRTDTQYF
J: TRBJ1-2; V: TRBV28; D: .; length: 14; size: .; DNA: TGTGCCAGCAGTTTAATGGCGTCAGATTATGGCTACACCTTC; CDR3: CASSLMASDYGYTF
J: TRBJ1-1; V: TRBV7-4; D: .; length: 15; size: .; DNA: TGTGCCAGCAGCTTACGGAGGGCCCTGGGGGCTGAAGCTTTCTTT; CDR3: CASSLRRALGAEAFF
J: TRBJ2-1; V: TRBV11-2; D: TRBD1; length: 15; size: .; DNA: TGTGCCAGCAGCTTGTACCGGGACAGGAGGAATGAGCAGTTCTTC; CDR3: CASSLYRDRRNEQFF
J: TRBJ2-5; V: TRBV7-9; D: .; length: 15; size: once; DNA: TGTGCCAGCAGCTTAAGTCGTGGAATCCAAGAGACCCAGTACTTC; CDR3: CASSLSRGIQETQYF
J: TRBJ2-3; V: TRBV18; D: .; length: 16; size: once; DNA: TGTGCCAGCTCTCAAGATCACACCCCTAGCACAGATACGCAGTATTTT; CDR3: CASSQDHTPSTDTQYF
J: TRBJ1-1; V: TRBV18; D: TRBD1; length: 13; size: few; DNA: TGTGCCAGCTCACAGGGGACAGCACCTGAAGCTTTCTTT; CDR3: CASSQGTAPEAFF
J: TRBJ1-1; V: TRBV5-1; D: TRBD1; length: 12; size: .; DNA: TGCGCCAGCAGCCCAAGGACAGGTGAAGCTTTCTTT; CDR3: CASSPRTGEAFF
J: TRBJ2-3; V: TRBV11-3; D: .; length: 14; size: .; DNA: TGTGCCAGCAGCTTAGAGGCGCAAACAGATACGCAGTATTTT; CDR3: CASSLEAQTDTQYF
J: TRBJ1-2; V: TRBV5-6; D: .; length: 14; size: .; DNA: TGTGCCAGCAGCTTAACCAGGGTTAACTATGGCTACACCTTC; CDR3: CASSLTRVNYGYTF
J: TRBJ1-1; V: TRBV7-3; D: .; length: 14; size: .; DNA: TGTGCCAGCAGCCGGGGGCCGGGGAACACTGAAGCTTTCTTT; CDR3: CASSRGPGNTEAFF
J: TRBJ1-4; V: TRBV28; D: .; length: 12; size: .; DNA: TGTGCCAGCAGAGGGGGGAGGGAAAAACTGTTTTTT; CDR3: CASRGGREKLFF
J: TRBJ2-2; V: TRBV5-1; D: TRBD2; length: 16; size: .; DNA: TGCGCCAGCAGCTTGATGGCTAGCGGAAACACCGGGGAGCTGTTTTTT; CDR3: CASSLMASGNTGELFF
J: TRBJ2-7; V: TRBV29-1; D: TRBD1; length: 14; size: .; DNA: TGCAGCGTTTCCGGGACAGACAACTCCTACGAGCAGTACTTC; CDR3: CSVSGTDNSYEQYF